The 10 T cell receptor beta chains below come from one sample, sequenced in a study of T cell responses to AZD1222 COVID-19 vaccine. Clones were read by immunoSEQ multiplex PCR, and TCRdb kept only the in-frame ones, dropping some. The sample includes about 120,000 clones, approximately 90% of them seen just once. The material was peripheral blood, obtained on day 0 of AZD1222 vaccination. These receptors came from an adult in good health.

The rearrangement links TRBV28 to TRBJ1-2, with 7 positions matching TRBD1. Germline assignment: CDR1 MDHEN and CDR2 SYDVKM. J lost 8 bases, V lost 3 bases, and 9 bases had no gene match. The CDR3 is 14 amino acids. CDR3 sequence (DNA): TGTGCCAGCAGTTTCGCGACAGGGACGTACGGCTACACCTTC. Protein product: CASSFATGTYGYTF.

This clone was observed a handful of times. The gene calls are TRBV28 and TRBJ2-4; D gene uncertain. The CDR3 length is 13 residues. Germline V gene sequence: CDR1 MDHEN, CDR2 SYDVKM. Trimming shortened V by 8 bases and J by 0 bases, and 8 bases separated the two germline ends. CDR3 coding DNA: TGTGCCAGCGGTCTTATAGCCAAAAACATTCAGTACTTC. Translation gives CASGLIAKNIQYF.

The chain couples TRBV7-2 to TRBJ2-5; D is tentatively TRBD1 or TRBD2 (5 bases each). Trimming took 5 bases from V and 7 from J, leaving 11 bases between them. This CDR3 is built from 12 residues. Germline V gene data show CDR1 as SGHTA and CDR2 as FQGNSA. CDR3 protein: CASSPSRGTQYF. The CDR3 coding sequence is TGTGCCAGCAGCCCCTCGAGGGGGACCCAGTACTTC.

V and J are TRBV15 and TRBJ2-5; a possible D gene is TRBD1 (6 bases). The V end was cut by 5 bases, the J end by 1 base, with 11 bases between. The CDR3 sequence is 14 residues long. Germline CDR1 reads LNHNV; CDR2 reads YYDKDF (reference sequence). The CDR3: CATSGLTGQETQYF. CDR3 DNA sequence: TGTGCCACCAGCGGTTTGACAGGCCAAGAGACCCAGTACTTC. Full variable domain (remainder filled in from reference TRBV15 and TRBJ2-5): DAMVIQNPRYQVTQFGKPVTLSCSQTLNHNVMYWYQQKSSQAPKLLFHYYDKDFNNEADTPDNFQSRRPNTSFCFLDIRSPGLGDTAMYLCATSGLTGQETQYFGPGTRLLVL.

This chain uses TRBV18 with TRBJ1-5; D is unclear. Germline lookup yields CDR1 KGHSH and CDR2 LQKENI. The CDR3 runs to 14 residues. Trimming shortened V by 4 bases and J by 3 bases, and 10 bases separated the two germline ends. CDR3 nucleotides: TGTGCCAGCTCACAGGGTGGGATCAATCAGCCCCAGCATTTT. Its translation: CASSQGGINQPQHF.

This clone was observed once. The CDR3 spells CASSVVGGVDEAFF. The CDR3 DNA is TGTGCCAGCAGCGTAGTGGGGGGCGTCGATGAAGCTTTCTTT. V gene TRBV9 combines with J gene TRBJ1-1, with D possibly matching TRBD1 (6 bases). CDR1 and CDR2 from the germline V gene are SGDLS and YYNGEE. This CDR3 has 14 residues. The ends were cut back, 0 bases at V and 7 bases at J, with 13 bases in the middle.

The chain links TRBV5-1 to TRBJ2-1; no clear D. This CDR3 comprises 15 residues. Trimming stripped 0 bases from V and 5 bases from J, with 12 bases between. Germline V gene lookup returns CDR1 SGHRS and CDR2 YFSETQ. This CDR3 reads CASSLVPARNNEQFF. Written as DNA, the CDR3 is TGCGCCAGCAGCTTGGTGCCCGCCAGGAACAATGAGCAGTTCTTC.

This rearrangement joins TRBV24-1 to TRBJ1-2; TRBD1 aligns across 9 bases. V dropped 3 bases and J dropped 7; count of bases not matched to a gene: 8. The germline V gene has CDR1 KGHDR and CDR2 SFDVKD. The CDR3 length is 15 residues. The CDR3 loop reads CATSDAGDRDTGYTF. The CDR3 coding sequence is TGTGCCACCAGTGATGCGGGGGACAGGGATACTGGCTACACCTTC.

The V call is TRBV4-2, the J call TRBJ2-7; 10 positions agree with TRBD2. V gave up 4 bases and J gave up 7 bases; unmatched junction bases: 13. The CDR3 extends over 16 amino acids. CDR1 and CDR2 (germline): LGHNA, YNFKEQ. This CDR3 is CASSPHRGLAGAEQYF. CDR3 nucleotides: TGTGCCAGCAGCCCCCACCGGGGGCTAGCGGGAGCAGAGCAGTACTTC.

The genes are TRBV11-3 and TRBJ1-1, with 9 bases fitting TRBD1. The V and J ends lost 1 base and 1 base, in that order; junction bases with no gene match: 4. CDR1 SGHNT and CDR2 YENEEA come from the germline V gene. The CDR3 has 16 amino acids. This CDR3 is CASSLGTGGPNTEAFF. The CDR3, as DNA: TGTGCCAGCAGCTTAGGAACAGGGGGCCCGAACACTGAAGCTTTCTTT.